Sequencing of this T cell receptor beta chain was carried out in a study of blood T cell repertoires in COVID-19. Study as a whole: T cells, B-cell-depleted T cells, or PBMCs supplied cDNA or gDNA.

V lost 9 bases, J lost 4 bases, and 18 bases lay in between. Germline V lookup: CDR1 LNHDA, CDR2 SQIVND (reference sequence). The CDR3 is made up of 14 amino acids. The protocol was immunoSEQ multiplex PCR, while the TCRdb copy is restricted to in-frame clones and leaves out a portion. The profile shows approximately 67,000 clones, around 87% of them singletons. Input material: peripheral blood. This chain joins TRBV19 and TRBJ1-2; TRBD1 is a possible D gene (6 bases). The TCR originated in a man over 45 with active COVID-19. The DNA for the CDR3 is TGTGCCAGCGAAACAGGGCGCGTGGGCTATGGCTACACCTTC. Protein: CASETGRVGYGYTF.